The clone carrying this TCR beta chain was seen a handful of times. The method was immunoSEQ multiplex PCR; TCRdb's version includes in-frame clones alone and lacks a portion of them. Of about 500,000 clones listed, approximately 71% are singletons. This record comes from a study of shared clonotypes between healthy human individuals. V was cut by 7 bases and J by 0 bases, with 13 bases left in between. Germline V gene sequence: CDR1 SGHRS, CDR2 YFSETQ. The CDR3 is 15 residues long. This TCR was sampled from a woman aged 35 to 49 in good health. Some clones in this sample may be carry-over from other donors' samples. Source material: PBMCs. The rearrangement joins TRBV5-1 to TRBJ2-2; D gene unclear. CDR3 protein: CASHDPGTNTGELFF. DNA for the CDR3: TGCGCCAGCCATGACCCCGGAACGAACACCGGGGAGCTGTTTTTT.